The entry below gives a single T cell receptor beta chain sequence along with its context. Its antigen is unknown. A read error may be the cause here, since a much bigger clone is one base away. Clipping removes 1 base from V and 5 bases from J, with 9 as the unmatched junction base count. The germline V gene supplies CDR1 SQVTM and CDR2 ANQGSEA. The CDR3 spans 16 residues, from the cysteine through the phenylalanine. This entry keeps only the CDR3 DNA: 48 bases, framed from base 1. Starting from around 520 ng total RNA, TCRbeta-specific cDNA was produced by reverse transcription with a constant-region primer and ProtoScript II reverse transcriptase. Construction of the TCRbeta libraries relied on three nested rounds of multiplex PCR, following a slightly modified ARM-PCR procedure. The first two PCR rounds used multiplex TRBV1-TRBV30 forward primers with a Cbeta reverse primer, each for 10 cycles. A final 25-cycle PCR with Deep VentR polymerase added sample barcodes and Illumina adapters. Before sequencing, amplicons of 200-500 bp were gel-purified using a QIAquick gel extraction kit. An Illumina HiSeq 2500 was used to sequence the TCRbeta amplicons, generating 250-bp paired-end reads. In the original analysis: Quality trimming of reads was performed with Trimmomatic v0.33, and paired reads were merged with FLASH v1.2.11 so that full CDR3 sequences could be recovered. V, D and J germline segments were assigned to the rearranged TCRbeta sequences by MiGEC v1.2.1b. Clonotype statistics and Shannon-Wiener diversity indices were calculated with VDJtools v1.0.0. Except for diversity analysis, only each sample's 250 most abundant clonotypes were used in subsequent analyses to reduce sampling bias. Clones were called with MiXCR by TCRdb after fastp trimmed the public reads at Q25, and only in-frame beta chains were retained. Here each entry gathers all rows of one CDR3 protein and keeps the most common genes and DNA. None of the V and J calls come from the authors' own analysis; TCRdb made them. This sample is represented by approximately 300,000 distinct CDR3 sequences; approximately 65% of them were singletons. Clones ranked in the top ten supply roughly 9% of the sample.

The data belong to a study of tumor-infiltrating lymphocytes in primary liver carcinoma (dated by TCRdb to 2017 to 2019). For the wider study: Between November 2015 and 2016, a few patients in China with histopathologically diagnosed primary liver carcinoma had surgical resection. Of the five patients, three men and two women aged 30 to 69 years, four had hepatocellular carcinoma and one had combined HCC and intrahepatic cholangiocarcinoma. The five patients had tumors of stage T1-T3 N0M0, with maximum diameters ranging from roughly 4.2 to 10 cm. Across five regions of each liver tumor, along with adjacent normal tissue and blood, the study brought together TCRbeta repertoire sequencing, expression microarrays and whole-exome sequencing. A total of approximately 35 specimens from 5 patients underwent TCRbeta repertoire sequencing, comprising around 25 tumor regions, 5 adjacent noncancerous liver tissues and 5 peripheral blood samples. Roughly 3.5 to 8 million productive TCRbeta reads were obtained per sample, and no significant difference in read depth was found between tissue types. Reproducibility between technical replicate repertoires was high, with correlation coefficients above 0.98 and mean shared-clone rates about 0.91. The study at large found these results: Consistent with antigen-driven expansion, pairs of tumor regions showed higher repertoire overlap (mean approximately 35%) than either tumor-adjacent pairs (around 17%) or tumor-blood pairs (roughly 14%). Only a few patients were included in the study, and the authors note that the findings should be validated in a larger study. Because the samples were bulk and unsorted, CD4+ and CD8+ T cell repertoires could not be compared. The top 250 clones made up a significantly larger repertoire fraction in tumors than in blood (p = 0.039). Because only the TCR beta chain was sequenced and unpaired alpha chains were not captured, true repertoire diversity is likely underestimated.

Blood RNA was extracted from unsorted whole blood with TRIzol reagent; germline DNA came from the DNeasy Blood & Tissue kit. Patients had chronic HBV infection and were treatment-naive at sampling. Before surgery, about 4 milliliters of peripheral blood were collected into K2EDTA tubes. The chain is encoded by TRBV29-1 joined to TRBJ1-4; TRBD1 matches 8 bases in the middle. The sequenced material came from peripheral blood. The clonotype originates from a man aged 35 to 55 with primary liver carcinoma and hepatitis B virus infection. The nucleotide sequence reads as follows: TGCAGCGTTGAAGTCGCCGGGACAGGCTTAAATGAAAAACTGTTTTTT. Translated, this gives CSVEVAGTGLNEKLFF.